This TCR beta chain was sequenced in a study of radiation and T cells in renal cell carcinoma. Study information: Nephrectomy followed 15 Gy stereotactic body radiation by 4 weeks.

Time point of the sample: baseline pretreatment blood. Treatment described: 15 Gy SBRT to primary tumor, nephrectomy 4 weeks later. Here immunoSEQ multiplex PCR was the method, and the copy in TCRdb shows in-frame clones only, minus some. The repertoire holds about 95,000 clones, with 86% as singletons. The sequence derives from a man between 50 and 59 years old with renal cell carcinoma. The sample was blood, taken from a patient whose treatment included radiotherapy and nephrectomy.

The CDR3 coding sequence is TGTGCCAGCTCACCTAGCGGGGATAACACCGGGGAGCTGTTTTTT. The encoded protein is CASSPSGDNTGELFF. The rearrangement uses TRBV18 and TRBJ2-2; 8 bases fit TRBD2. CDR1 is KGHSH and CDR2 is LQKENI in the germline V gene. Unmatched junction bases numbered 2, after V lost 3 bases and J lost 2 bases. The CDR3 covers 15 residues.